The 2 T cell receptor beta chains in this list originate from one sample, sequenced in a study of T cell repertoires in cytomegalovirus infection. TCRdb fed the reads into MiXCR, producing one record per CDR3 protein. The sample holds some 350,000 distinct CDR3 sequences, 25% to 35% seen once. These receptors are not linked to any known antigen. Source: cultured PBMCs, taken from culture after CMV antigen stimulation. Receptors originate from a human donor in good health (CMV status not recorded). Some clones in this sample may be carry-over from other donors' samples.

There are many counts of this clonotype. The chain couples TRBV7-3 to TRBJ1-1, with 9 bases lining up with TRBD1. The CDR3 contains 14 residues. The germline CDR1 and CDR2 sequences are SGHTA and FQGTGA. The V gene end was trimmed by 5 bases and the J gene end by 3 bases; junction bases not matched to a gene: 4. The CDR3 nucleotides are TGTGCCAGCAGCCCCGGACAGGGGTACACTGAAGCTTTCTTT. Amino acids: CASSPGQGYTEAFF.

This clonotype was detected many times. The chain carries TRBV7-2 and TRBJ2-1; D unresolved. This CDR3 has 16 residues. In germline, CDR1 is SGHTA, CDR2 FQGNSA. The V gene lost 1 base and the J gene lost 0 bases, with 10 bases spanning the gap. CDR3 loop: CASSLGGNPSYNEQFF. In nucleotides, the CDR3 is TGTGCCAGCAGCTTAGGGGGTAATCCCTCCTACAATGAGCAGTTCTTC.